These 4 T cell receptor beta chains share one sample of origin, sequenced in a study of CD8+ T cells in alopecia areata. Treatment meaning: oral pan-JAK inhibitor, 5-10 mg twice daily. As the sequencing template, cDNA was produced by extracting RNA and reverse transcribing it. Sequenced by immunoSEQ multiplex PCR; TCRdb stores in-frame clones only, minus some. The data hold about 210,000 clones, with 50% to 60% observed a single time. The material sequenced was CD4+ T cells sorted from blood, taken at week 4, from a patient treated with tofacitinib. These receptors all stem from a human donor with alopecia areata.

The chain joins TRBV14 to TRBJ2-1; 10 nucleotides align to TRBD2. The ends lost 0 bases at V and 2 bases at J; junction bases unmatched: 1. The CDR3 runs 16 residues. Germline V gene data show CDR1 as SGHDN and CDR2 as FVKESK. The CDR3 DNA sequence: TGTGCCAGCAGCCAAGATCTAGCGGGGGCCTACAATGAGCAGTTCTTC. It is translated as CASSQDLAGAYNEQFF.

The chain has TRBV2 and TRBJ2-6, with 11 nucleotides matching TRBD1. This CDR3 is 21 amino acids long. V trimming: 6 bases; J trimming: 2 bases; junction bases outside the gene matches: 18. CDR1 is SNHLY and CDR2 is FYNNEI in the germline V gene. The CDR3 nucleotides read TGTGCCAGCAGCGAGAGTAGTCGTTTTCGGGACAGGGGGACTGGGGCCAACGTCCTGACTTTC. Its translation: CASSESSRFRDRGTGANVLTF.

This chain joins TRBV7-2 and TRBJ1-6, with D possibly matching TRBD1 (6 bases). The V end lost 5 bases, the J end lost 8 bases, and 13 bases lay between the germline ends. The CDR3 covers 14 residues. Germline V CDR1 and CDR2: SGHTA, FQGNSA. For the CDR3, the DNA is TGTGCCAGCAGCACTGGACAGTCGCATTCACCCCTCCACTTT. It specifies CASSTGQSHSPLHF.

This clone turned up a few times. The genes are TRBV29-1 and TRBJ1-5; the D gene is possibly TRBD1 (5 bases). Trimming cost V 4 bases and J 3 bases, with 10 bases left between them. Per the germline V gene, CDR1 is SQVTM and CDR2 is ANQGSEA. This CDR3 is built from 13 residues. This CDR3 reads CSVAKGLNQPQHF. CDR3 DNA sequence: TGCAGCGTTGCTAAGGGACTCAATCAGCCCCAGCATTTT. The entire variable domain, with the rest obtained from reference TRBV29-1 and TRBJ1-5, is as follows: SAVISQKPSRDICQRGTSLTIQCQVDSQVTMMFWYRQQPGQSLTLIATANQGSEATYESGFVIDKFPISRPNLTFSTLTVSNMSPEDSSIYLCSVAKGLNQPQHFGDGTRLSIL.